This TCR beta chain was sequenced in a study of blood T cell repertoires in COVID-19. In the study overall: The study drew acute and convalescent COVID-19 samples from the United States, Italy and Spain. The cDNA or gDNA used as material had been derived from T cells, B-cell-depleted T cells, or PBMCs.

The CDR3 covers 12 residues. Germline CDR1 is SNHLY and CDR2 is FYNNEI. V was trimmed by 6 bases and J by 3 bases, leaving 9 bases between them. Authors' data handling: Amplified reference gene primers provided the basis for estimating nucleated cell counts. Repertoires were generated with immunoSEQ multiplex PCR, while TCRdb's copy carries only in-frame clones and drops some. V and J calls and clone size are copied from that table; D and trimming were computed from the DNA. The sample lists roughly 70,000 clones, 82% seen once, with 4.1% in the top ten. The TCR sequence derives from a woman aged 60-75 years with acute or convalescent COVID-19. This chain connects TRBV2 to TRBJ2-7, with TRBD1 as a possible D gene (5 bases). The sequencing sample was made of peripheral blood. CDR3 sequence: CASRGTGYEQYF. Written as DNA, the CDR3 is TGTGCCAGCAGGGGAACAGGCTACGAGCAGTACTTC.